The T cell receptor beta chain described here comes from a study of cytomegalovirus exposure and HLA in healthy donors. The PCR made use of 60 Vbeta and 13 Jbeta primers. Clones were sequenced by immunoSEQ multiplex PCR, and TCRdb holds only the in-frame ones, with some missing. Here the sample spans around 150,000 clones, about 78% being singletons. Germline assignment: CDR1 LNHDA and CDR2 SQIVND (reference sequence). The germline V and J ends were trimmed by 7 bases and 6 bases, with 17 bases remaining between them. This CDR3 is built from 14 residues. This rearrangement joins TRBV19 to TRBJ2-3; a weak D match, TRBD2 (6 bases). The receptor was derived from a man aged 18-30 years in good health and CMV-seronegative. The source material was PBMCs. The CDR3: CASTVAVAWDTQYF. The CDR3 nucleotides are TGTGCCAGTACCGTAGCGGTTGCTTGGGATACGCAGTATTTT.